The 16 T cell receptor beta chains below all came from one sample that was sequenced in a study of CD8 T cells in ankylosing spondylitis. Each CDR3 protein is one row after TCRdb ran MiXCR on the 5' RACE reads. The data show roughly 250,000 distinct CDR3 sequences, 10% seen once. Sequencing was carried out using blood, either unsorted or a sorted T cell fraction (not recorded which). Receptors were obtained from a male donor with ankylosing spondylitis or in good health (not recorded which).

This chain connects TRBV5-1 to TRBJ2-5, with 7 bases that match TRBD2. From germline, CDR1 is SGHRS and CDR2 YFSETQ. Losses at the gene ends were 1 base for V and 5 bases for J; bases not matched to a gene: 8. The CDR3 sequence is 15 residues long. CDR3 sequence: CASSLIREALETQYF. CDR3 nucleotides: TGCGCCAGCAGCTTGATCCGGGAGGCACTGGAGACCCAGTACTTC.

This clonotype occurred many times. The rearrangement joins TRBV19 to TRBJ2-1, with D uncertain. CDR1 and CDR2 from the germline V gene are LNHDA and SQIVND (reference sequence). The CDR3 has 13 amino acids. Trimming pared 8 bases from V and 3 bases from J, leaving 11 bases between. In DNA, the CDR3 is TGTGCCAGTGACGGTCAGGACTACAATGAGCAGTTCTTC. Its translation is CASDGQDYNEQFF.

This clonotype was recorded at least ten times. The chain recombines TRBV20-1 with TRBJ1-5, with D possibly being TRBD1 (5 bases). Trimming shortened V by 2 bases and J by 9 bases, and 14 bases separated the two germline ends. The CDR3 is 13 amino acids. From germline, CDR1 is DFQATT and CDR2 SNEGSKA (reference sequence). In nucleotides, the CDR3 is TGCAGTGCTAGAATCACAGGCCTAGGGCCCCAGCATTTT. This codes for CSARITGLGPQHF.

This clonotype occurred many times. The chain couples TRBV11-2 to TRBJ1-1; D is unresolved. V dropped 6 bases and J dropped 2 bases, with 10 bases sitting between them. The CDR3 has 13 residues. Germline CDR1 reads SGHAT; CDR2 reads FQNNGV. In DNA, the CDR3 is TGTGCCAGCAGTTCCCGGGCTAACACTGAAGCTTTCTTT. Residues: CASSSRANTEAFF.

This clonotype was observed many times. The chain carries TRBV24-1 and TRBJ2-3, with D tentatively TRBD1 or TRBD2 (6 bases each). Trimming took 3 bases from V and 2 from J, leaving 11 bases between them. Germline V CDR1 and CDR2: KGHDR, SFDVKD. The length of the CDR3 is 15 residues. The CDR3 coding sequence is TGTGCCACCAGTGATAGGGGGGCACCCACAGATACGCAGTATTTT. Protein sequence: CATSDRGAPTDTQYF.

This clonotype was detected many times. The V gene is TRBV12-3 or TRBV12-4, the J gene TRBJ2-7, with 9 bases that match TRBD1. The ends lost 7 bases at V and 3 bases at J; junction bases unmatched: 10. CDR3 size: 15 residues. CDR3 in amino acids: CASTQDRGKYYEQYF. CDR3 DNA: TGTGCCAGCACCCAAGACAGGGGGAAATACTACGAGCAGTACTTC.

There are many counts of this clonotype. The chain employs TRBV12-3 or TRBV12-4 and TRBJ2-5; 8 bases match TRBD1. After removal of 6 bases from V and 6 bases from J, the junction contained 15 bases not matched to a gene. This CDR3 region has 16 residues. CDR3 residues: CASSSSPDRAPKTQYF. CDR3 coding DNA: TGTGCCAGCAGCTCCTCCCCGGACAGGGCCCCCAAGACCCAGTACTTC.

This clonotype was detected ten times or more. V and J are TRBV6-1 and TRBJ2-1; the match to TRBD2 covers 8 bases. This CDR3 contains 14 residues. With V trimmed by 6 bases and J by 8 bases, 9 bases remained unmatched. The V gene's germline CDR1 is MNHNS and CDR2 SASEGT. DNA for the CDR3: TGTGCCAGCAGCGAGCGGGGGCCCTTAGATGAGCAGTTCTTC. Translated: CASSERGPLDEQFF.

Written as DNA, the CDR3 is TGTGCCAGCAGCCCAGGGACTACCTCTCCCTACAATGAGCAGTTCTTC. This translates into CASSPGTTSPYNEQFF. This chain joins TRBV11-3 and TRBJ2-1; 7 nucleotides agree with TRBD2. Trimming at V came to 5 bases and at J to 2 bases, leaving 9 bases not matched to a gene. Germline values: CDR1 SGHNT, CDR2 YENEEA. CDR3 size: 16 residues. Using reference TRBV11-3 and TRBJ2-1 for the parts outside the CDR3, the full variable domain is EAGVVQSPRYKIIEKKQPVAFWCNPISGHNTLYWYLQNLGQGPELLIRYENEEAVDDSQLPKDRFSAERLKGVDSTLKIQPAELGDSAVYLCASSPGTTSPYNEQFFGPGTRLTVL.

This clonotype was observed many times. The chain couples TRBV20-1 to TRBJ2-1; D uncertain. Trimming cost V 1 base and J 4 bases, with 8 bases left between them. Per germline, CDR1 DFQATT and CDR2 SNEGSKA (reference sequence). The CDR3 runs 13 residues. Here the CDR3 reads CSARGASYNEQFF. CDR3 sequence (DNA): TGCAGTGCTAGAGGCGCGAGTTACAATGAGCAGTTCTTC.

In regard to this clonotype: A read error is possible here, since a much larger clone lies one base away. The chain uses TRBV6-1 and TRBJ2-7; no definite D call. The CDR3 covers 12 residues. Germline CDR1 is MNHNS and CDR2 is SASEGT. The germline V and J ends were trimmed by 4 bases and 6 bases, with 10 bases remaining between them. Here the CDR3 reads CASSGMSCEQYF. CDR3 DNA sequence: TGTGCCAGCAGTGGAATGAGCTGCGAGCAGTACTTC.

At least ten counts were recorded for this clonotype. The rearrangement links TRBV2 to TRBJ2-7; 8 bases are shared with TRBD1. There are 14 residues in the CDR3. Trimming cost V 6 bases and J 0 bases; bases outside gene matches: 4. Germline V CDR1 and CDR2: SNHLY, FYNNEI. In nucleotides, the CDR3 is TGTGCCAGCAGATACAGGGGGGTCTCCTACGAGCAGTACTTC. Translating gives CASRYRGVSYEQYF.

This clonotype was recorded at least ten times. This chain's CDR3 is CASSLLAGGQGEQFF. DNA of the CDR3: TGTGCCAGCAGTTTACTAGCGGGAGGGCAGGGTGAGCAGTTCTTC. V usage is TRBV12-3 or TRBV12-4 and J usage is TRBJ2-1; 12 nucleotides align to TRBD2. The ends lost 2 bases at V and 9 bases at J; junction bases unmatched: 5. The CDR3 loop spans 15 amino acids.

This clonotype was counted ten times or more. The rearrangement uses TRBV12-3 or TRBV12-4 and TRBJ2-7; D ambiguous. This CDR3 spans 11 amino acids. Trimming shortened V by 3 bases and J by 5 bases, and 5 bases separated the two germline ends. Written as DNA, the CDR3 is TGTGCCAGCAGTTTTGCCCACGAGCAGTACTTC. Amino acid sequence: CASSFAHEQYF.

This clonotype was found many times. This sequence joins TRBV29-1 and TRBJ2-2, with a weak D call TRBD1 (5 bases). V was pared by 6 bases and J by 1 base, with 6 bases between. The CDR3 has 12 residues. The germline gives CDR1 SQVTM, CDR2 ANQGSEA. CDR3: CSVGQNTGELFF. In DNA form, the CDR3 reads TGCAGCGTCGGACAGAACACCGGGGAGCTGTTTTTT.

The sample holds many counts of this clonotype. The chain employs TRBV6-1 and TRBJ1-3; D is ambiguous. Germline CDR1 MNHNS, CDR2 SASEGT. Trimming shortened V by 4 bases and J by 0 bases, and 10 bases separated the two germline ends. This CDR3 contains 15 residues. The CDR3 sequence is CASSVIEGSGNTIYF. For the CDR3, the DNA is TGTGCCAGCAGTGTAATTGAGGGCTCTGGAAACACCATATATTTT.